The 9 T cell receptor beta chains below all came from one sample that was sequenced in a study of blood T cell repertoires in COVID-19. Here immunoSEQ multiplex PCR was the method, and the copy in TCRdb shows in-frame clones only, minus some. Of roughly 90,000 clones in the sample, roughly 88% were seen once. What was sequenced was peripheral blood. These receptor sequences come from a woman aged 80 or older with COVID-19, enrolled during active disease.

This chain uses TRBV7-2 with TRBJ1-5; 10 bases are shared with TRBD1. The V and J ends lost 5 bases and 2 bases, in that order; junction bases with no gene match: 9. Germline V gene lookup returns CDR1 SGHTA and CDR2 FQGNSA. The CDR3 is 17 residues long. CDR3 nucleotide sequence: TGTGCCAGCAGCCCGAGACAGGGGGCATTTGGCAATCAGCCCCAGCATTTT. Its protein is CASSPRQGAFGNQPQHF. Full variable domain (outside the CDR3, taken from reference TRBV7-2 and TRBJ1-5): GAGVSQSPSNKVTEKGKDVELRCDPISGHTALYWYRQSLGQGLEFLIYFQGNSAPDKSGLPSDRFSAERTGGSVSTLTIQRTQQEDSAVYLCASSPRQGAFGNQPQHFGDGTRLSIL.

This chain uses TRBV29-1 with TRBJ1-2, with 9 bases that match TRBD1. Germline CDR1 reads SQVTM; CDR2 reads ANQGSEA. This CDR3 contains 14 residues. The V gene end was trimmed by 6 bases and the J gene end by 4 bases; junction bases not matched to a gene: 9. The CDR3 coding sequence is TGCAGCGTGAGGGGGACAGGGACCCTCTATGGCTACACCTTC. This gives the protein CSVRGTGTLYGYTF.

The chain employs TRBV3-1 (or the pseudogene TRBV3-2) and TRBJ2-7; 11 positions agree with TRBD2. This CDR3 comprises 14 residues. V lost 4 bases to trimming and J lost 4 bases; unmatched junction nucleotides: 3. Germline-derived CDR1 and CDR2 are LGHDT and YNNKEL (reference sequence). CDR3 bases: TGTGCCAGCAGCCGACTAGCGGGAAATTACGAGCAGTACTTC. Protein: CASSRLAGNYEQYF.

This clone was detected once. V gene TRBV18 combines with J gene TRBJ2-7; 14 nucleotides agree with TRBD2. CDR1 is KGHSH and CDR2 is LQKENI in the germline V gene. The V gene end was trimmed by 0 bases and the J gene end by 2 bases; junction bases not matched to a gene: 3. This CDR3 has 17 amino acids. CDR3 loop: CASSPPTSGGDTYEQYF. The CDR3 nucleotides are TGTGCCAGCTCACCACCGACTAGCGGGGGGGACACCTACGAGCAGTACTTC.

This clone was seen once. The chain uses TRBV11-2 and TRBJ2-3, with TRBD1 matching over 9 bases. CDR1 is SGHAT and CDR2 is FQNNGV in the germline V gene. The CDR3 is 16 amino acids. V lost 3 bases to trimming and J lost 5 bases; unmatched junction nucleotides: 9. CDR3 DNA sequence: TGTGCCAGCAGCTTCGGTCGGACAGGGGCCCAAGATACGCAGTATTTT. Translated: CASSFGRTGAQDTQYF.

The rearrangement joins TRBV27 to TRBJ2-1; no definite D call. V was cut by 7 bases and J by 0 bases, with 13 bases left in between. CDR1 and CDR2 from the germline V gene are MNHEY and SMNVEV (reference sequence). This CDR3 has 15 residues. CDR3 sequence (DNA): TGTGCCAGCACCGTAGACTCGAGCTCCTACAATGAGCAGTTCTTC. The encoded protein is CASTVDSSSYNEQFF.

CDR3 in amino acids: CASSSKQQGKTGTNSGANVLTF. Written as DNA, the CDR3 is TGCGCCAGCAGCTCCAAACAACAGGGGAAAACAGGGACCAACTCTGGGGCCAACGTCCTGACTTTC. The chain uses TRBV5-1 and TRBJ2-6; 7 bases fit TRBD1. Germline V gives CDR1 SGHRS, CDR2 YFSETQ. This CDR3 has 22 amino acids. V gave up 3 bases and J gave up 0 bases; unmatched junction bases: 21.

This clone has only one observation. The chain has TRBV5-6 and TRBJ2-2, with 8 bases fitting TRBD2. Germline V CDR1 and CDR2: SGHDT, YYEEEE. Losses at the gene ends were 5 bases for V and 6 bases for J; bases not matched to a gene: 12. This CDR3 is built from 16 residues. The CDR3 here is CASRRLSGGWAGELFF. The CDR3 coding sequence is TGTGCCAGCAGACGTCTGAGCGGGGGATGGGCCGGGGAGCTGTTTTTT.

The CDR3 region has the DNA TGTGCCAGCAGGGCCGGGACTAGCATAAATGAGCAGTTCTTC. Residues: CASRAGTSINEQFF. The chain is built from TRBV2 and TRBJ2-1; 9 bases align to TRBD2. The CDR3 loop spans 14 amino acids. The germline gives CDR1 SNHLY, CDR2 FYNNEI. V was pared by 6 bases and J by 7 bases, with 7 bases of the junction left unmatched.